This T cell receptor beta chain was found in a study of blood T cell repertoires in COVID-19. Turning to the study itself: Some COVID-19 samples were acute and others convalescent; all came from the United States, Italy and Spain.

Measured with immunoSEQ multiplex PCR; TCRdb has only the in-frame clones, and not every one. The table has a few hundred thousand clones, less than 85% seen once; the top ten hold 2% to 3%. This CDR3 is built from 13 residues. Germline V gene lookup returns CDR1 SGHTA and CDR2 FQGNSA. V dropped 5 bases and J dropped 2 bases, with 10 bases sitting between them. This clone was detected a few times. Participant ages covered roughly 18 to 89 years across 20 to 30 US areas. The sequence derives from a woman aged 45-65 years who had recovered from COVID-19. The sequencing sample was made of PBMCs or T cells enriched from blood (not recorded which). The chain recombines TRBV7-2 with TRBJ2-7, with D perhaps TRBD1 (6 bases). CDR3 loop: CASSIRTAYEQYF. The DNA for the CDR3 is TGTGCCAGCAGCATCAGGACAGCCTACGAGCAGTACTTC.